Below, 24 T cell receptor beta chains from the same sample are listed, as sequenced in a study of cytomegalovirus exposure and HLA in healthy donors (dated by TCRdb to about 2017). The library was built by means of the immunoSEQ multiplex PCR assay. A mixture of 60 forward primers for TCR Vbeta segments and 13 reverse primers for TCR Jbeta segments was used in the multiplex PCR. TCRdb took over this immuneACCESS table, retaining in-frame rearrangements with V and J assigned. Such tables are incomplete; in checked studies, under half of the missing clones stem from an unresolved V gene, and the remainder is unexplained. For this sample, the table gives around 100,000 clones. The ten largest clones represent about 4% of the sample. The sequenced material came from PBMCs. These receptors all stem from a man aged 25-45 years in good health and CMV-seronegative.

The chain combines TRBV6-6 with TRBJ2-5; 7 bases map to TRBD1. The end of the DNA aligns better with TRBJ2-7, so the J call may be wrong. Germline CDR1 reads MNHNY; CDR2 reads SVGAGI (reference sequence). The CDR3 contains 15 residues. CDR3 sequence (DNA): TGTGCCAGCAGTTATTCTGGGGACAGCTCCTACGAGCAGTACTTC. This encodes CASSYSGDSSYEQYF.

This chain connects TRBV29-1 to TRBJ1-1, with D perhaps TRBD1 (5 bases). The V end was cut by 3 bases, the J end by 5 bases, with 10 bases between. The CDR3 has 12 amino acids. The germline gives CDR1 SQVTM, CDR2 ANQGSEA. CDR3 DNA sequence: TGCAGCGTTGAGAGGGGAGGGACTGAAGCTTTCTTT. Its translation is CSVERGGTEAFF.

CDR3 amino acids: CASSLDRGSEKLFF. CDR3 nucleotide sequence: TGTGCCAGCAGCCTGGACAGGGGCAGTGAAAAACTGTTTTTT. This chain uses TRBV4-2 with TRBJ1-4; 9 nucleotides align to TRBD1. This CDR3 has 14 amino acids. V was clipped by 4 bases and J by 7 bases; unmatched bases: 4. CDR1 and CDR2 from the germline V gene are LGHNA and YNFKEQ.

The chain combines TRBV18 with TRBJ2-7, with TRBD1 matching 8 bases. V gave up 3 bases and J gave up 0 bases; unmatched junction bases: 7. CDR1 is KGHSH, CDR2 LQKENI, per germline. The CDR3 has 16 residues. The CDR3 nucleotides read TGTGCCAGCTCACCCTACCGGGACAGGAGCTCCTACGAGCAGTACTTC. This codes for CASSPYRDRSSYEQYF.

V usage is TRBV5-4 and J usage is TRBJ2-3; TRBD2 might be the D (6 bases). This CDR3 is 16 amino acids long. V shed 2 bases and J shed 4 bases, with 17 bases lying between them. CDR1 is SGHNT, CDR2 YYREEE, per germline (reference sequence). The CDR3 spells CASSLARGVGADTQYF. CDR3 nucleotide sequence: TGTGCCAGCAGCTTAGCTCGCGGGGTTGGCGCAGATACGCAGTATTTT.

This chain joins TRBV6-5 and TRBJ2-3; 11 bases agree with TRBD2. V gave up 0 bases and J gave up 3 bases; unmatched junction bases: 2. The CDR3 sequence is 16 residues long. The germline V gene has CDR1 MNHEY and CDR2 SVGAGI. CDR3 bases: TGTGCCAGCAGTTACTCACTAGCGGGGGCAACAGATACGCAGTATTTT. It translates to CASSYSLAGATDTQYF.

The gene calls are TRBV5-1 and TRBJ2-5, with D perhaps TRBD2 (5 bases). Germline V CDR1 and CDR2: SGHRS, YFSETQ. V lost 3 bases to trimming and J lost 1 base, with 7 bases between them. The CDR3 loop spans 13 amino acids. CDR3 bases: TGCGCCAGCAGCTCCGGGGTCCAAGAGACCCAGTACTTC. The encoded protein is CASSSGVQETQYF.

The CDR3 coding sequence is TGTGCCAGCTCCCCCGGGGTTCCAGGGGGAGCCACAGATACGCAGTATTTT. Translated: CASSPGVPGGATDTQYF. This chain uses TRBV18 with TRBJ2-3; 7 bases agree with TRBD1. Germline loops: CDR1 KGHSH, CDR2 LQKENI. There are 17 residues in the CDR3. V lost 6 bases, J lost 2 bases, and 14 bases stayed unmatched.

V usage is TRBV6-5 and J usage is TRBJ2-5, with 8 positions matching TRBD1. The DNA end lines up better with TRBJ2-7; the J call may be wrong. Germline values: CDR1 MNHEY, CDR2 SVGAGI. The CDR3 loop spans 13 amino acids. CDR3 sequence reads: CASSRQGRNEQYF. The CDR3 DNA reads TGTGCCAGCAGCCGACAGGGGAGAAACGAGCAGTACTTC.

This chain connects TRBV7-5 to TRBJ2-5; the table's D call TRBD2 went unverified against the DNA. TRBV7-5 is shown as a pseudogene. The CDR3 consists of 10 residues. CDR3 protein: CVRRQETQYF. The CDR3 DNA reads TGTGTCAGACGCCAAGAGACCCAGTACTTC.

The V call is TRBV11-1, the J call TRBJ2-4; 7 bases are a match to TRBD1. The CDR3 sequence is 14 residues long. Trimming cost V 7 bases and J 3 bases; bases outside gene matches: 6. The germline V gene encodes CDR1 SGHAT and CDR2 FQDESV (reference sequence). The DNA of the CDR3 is TGTGCCAGCACCCCCGACAGGGACAAAAACATTCAGTACTTC. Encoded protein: CASTPDRDKNIQYF.

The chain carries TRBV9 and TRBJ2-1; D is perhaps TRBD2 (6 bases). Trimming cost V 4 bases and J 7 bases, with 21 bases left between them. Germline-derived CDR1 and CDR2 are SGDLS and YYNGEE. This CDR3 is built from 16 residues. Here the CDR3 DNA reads TGTGCCAGCAGCCCCCGGAGGGTACAGATTTTGAATGAGCAGTTCTTC. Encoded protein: CASSPRRVQILNEQFF. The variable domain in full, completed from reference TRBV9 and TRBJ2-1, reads DSGVTQTPKHLITATGQRVTLRCSPRSGDLSVYWYQQSLDQGLQFLIQYYNGEERAKGNILERFSAQQFPDLHSELNLSSLELGDSALYFCASSPRRVQILNEQFFGPGTRLTVL.

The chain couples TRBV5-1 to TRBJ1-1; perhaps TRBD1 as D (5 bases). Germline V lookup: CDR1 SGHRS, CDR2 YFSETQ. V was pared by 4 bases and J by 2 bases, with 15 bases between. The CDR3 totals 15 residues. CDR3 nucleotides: TGCGCCAGCAGCCGGCAGTCAGGGCAAAACACTGAAGCTTTCTTT. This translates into CASSRQSGQNTEAFF.

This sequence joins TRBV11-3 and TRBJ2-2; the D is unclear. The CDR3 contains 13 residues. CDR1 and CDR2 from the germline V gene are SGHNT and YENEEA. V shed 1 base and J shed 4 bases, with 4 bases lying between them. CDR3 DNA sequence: TGTGCCAGCAGCTTAGTCAGCACCGGGGAGCTGTTTTTT. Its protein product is CASSLVSTGELFF.

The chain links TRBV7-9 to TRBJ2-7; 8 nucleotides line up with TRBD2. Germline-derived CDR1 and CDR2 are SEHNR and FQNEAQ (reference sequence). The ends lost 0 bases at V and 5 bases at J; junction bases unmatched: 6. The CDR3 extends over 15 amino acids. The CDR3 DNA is TGTGCCAGCAGCTTAGCTCGGCCGGGGGGGGACGAGCAGTACTTC. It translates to CASSLARPGGDEQYF.

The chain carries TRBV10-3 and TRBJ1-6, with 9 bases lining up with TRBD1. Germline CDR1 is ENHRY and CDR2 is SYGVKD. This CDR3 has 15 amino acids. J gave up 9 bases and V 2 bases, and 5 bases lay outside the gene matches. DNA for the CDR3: TGTGCCATCAGTGAGATCGGACAGGGGAGTTCACCCCTCCACTTT. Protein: CAISEIGQGSSPLHF.

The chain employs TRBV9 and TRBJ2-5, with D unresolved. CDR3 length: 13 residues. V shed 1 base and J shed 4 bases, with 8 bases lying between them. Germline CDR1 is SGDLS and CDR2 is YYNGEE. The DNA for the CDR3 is TGTGCCAGCAGCGTACGGGTAGGAGAGACCCAGTACTTC. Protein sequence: CASSVRVGETQYF.

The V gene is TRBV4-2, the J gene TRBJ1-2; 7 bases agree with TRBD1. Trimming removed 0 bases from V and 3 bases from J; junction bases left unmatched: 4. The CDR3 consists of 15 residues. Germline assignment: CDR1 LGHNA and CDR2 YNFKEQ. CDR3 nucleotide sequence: TGTGCCAGCAGCCAAGACCCGGGACAGTACTATGGCTACACCTTC. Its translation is CASSQDPGQYYGYTF.

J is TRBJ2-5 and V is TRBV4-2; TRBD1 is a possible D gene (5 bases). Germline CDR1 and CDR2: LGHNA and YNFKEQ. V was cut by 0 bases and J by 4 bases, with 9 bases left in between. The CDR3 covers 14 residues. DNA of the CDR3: TGTGCCAGCAGCCAAGATAAGACAGCAGAGACCCAGTACTTC. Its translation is CASSQDKTAETQYF.

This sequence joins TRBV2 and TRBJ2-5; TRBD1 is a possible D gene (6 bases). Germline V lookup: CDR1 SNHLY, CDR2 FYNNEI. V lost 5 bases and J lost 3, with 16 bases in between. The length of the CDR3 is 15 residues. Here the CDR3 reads CASSSGGPGEETQYF. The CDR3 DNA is TGTGCCAGCAGTTCCGGCGGGCCAGGGGAAGAGACCCAGTACTTC.

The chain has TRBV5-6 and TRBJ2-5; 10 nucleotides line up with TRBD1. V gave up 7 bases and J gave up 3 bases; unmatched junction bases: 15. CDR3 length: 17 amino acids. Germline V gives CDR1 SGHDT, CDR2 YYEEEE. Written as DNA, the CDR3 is TGTGCCAGCCTCAGACAGGGGGCGTGGGAGTGGGAAGAGACCCAGTACTTC. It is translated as CASLRQGAWEWEETQYF.

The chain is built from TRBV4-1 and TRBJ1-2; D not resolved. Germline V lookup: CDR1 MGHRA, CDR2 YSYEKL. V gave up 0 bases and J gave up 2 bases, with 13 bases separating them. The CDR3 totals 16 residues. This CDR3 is CASSQDPAGNNYGYTF. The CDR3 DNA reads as TGCGCCAGCAGCCAAGATCCCGCGGGTAACAACTATGGCTACACCTTC.

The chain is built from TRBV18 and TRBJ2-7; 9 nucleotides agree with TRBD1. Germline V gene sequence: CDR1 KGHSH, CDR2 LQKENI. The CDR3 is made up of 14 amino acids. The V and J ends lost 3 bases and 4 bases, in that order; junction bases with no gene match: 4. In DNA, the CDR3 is TGTGCCAGCTCACCCAACAGGGGGCGGTACGAGCAGTACTTC. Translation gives CASSPNRGRYEQYF.

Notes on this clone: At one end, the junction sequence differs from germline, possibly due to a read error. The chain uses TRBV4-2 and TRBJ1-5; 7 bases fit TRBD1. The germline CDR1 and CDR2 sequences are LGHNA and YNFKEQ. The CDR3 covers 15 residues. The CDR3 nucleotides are TGTGCCAGCAGCAAAGATGGGACAGTCGATCAGCCCCAGCATTTT. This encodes CASSKDGTVDQPQHF.